This entry is about one T cell receptor beta chain. Its matching antigen is unknown. TCRdb analysed the multiplex PCR reads with MiXCR anew, one entry per CDR3 protein. The sample includes tens of thousands of distinct CDR3 sequences, approximately 70% of them seen just once. The V and J ends lost 1 base and 1 base, in that order; junction bases with no gene match: 4. This CDR3 has 16 residues. CDR1 and CDR2 (germline): LGHNA, YNFKEQ. The data stem from a study of breast tumors, draining lymph nodes, adjacent tissues. Study outcomes and limitations: The lymph node origin of tumor T cells was framed as consistent with a hypothesis, not demonstrated. Tumor repertoires ranked between lymph nodes and nontumor tissue in diversity, with V and J gene preferences.

The sequence was obtained from a female donor with breast cancer. Some clones in this sample may be carry-over from other donors' samples. What was sequenced was tumor-adjacent breast tissue. The chain links TRBV4-2 to TRBJ2-3; 8 bases map to TRBD2. In DNA, the CDR3 is TGTGCCAGCAGCCAAGGAACTAGCGGACGCACAGATACGCAGTATTTT. The encoded protein is CASSQGTSGRTDTQYF.